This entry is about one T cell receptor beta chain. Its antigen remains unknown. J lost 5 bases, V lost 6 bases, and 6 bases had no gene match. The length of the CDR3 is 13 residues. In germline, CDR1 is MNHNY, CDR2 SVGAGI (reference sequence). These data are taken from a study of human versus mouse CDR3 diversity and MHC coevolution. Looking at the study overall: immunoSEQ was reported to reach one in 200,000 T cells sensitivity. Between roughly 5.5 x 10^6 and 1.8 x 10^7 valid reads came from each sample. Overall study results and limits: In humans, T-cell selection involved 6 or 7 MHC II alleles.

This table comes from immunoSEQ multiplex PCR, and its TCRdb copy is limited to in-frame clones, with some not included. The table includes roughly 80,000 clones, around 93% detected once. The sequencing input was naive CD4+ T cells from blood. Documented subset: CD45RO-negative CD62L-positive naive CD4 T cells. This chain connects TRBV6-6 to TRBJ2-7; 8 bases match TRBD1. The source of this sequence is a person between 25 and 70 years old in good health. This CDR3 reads CASRRTGQDEQYF. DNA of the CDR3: TGTGCCAGCAGGCGGACAGGGCAGGACGAGCAGTACTTC.